This T cell receptor beta chain stems from a study of graft-versus-host responses after intestinal transplantation. Trimming cost V 4 bases and J 1 base, with 14 bases left between them. This CDR3 contains 15 residues. Germline V lookup: CDR1 SGHNT, CDR2 YYREEE (reference sequence). Repertoires were generated with immunoSEQ multiplex PCR, while TCRdb's copy carries only in-frame clones and drops some. The table has about 40,000 clones, 89% seen once; the top ten hold 7.1%. The chain recombines TRBV5-4 with TRBJ1-1; a weak D match, TRBD1 (6 bases). This specimen was PBMCs, taken roughly 270 days after transplant. This TCR derives from a human patient who received an intestinal transplant, so some T cells may come from the graft donor. The CDR3 DNA reads as TGTGCCAGCAGCGCGAAGGCAGGGGCGAACACTGAAGCTTTCTTT. Encoded protein: CASSAKAGANTEAFF. Together with reference TRBV5-4 and TRBJ1-1, the CDR3 gives the full variable domain: ETGVTQSPTHLIKTRGQQVTLRCSSQSGHNTVSWYQQALGQGPQFIFQYYREEENGRGNFPPRFSGLQFPNYSSELNVNALELDDSALYLCASSAKAGANTEAFFGQGTRLTVV.